These 6 T cell receptor beta chains were all obtained from the same sample, sequenced in a study of blood T cell repertoires in COVID-19 (dated by TCRdb to the early 2020s). Libraries came from the immunoSEQ multiplex PCR assay. TCRdb took this table from immuneACCESS and kept in-frame rearrangements with V and J called. Such tables lack part of the clones; where checked against another copy, unresolved V genes explain under half of the gap, and the rest is unexplained. The sample table contains approximately 210,000 clones; only one count was recorded for about 88% of them. The ten largest clones represent roughly 6.2% of the sample. The specimen sequenced was peripheral blood. Source of these receptors: a woman aged 40 to 50 who had recovered from COVID-19.

The chain combines TRBV4-1 with TRBJ1-3; no clear D. V was cut by 0 bases and J by 5 bases, with 11 bases left in between. The CDR3 length is 15 residues. CDR1 is MGHRA and CDR2 is YSYEKL in the germline V gene. Here the CDR3 DNA reads TGCGCCAGCAGCCAAGATGGCGGGCCGCGAAACACCATATATTTT. It specifies CASSQDGGPRNTIYF.

In its sample, this clone was seen once. The rearrangement joins TRBV28 to TRBJ1-1; 7 positions agree with TRBD1. Germline CDR1 and CDR2: MDHEN and SYDVKM. This CDR3 comprises 14 residues. The trim removed 6 bases at V and 3 bases at J, leaving 7 bases unmatched. CDR3 DNA: TGTGCCAGCAGCTGGACGGGGACAGACACTGAAGCTTTCTTT. Protein: CASSWTGTDTEAFF.

This chain connects TRBV29-1 to TRBJ2-4; the match to TRBD2 covers 8 bases. The V and J ends lost 6 bases and 0 bases, in that order; junction bases with no gene match: 4. CDR1 and CDR2 (germline): SQVTM, ANQGSEA. The CDR3 loop spans 14 amino acids. CDR3 sequence: CSVTSGLAKNIQYF. The CDR3 nucleotides read TGCAGCGTAACTAGCGGATTAGCCAAAAACATTCAGTACTTC.

The CDR3 bases are TGTGCCAGCAGCCAAGGGTGGAGGGAGGGCCCAGAGACCCAGTACTTC. This translates into CASSQGWREGPETQYF. The chain carries TRBV3-1 (or the pseudogene TRBV3-2) and TRBJ2-5; 7 bases map to TRBD2. Germline V gene data show CDR1 as LGHDT and CDR2 as YNNKEL (reference sequence). Germline trimming cut 1 base from V and 4 bases from J; bases unmatched to any gene: 9. This CDR3 contains 16 residues.

The J gene is TRBJ1-1, the V gene TRBV5-5, with D maybe TRBD1 (6 bases). Trimming stripped 6 bases from V and 3 bases from J, with 15 bases between. There are 14 residues in the CDR3. Germline V CDR1 and CDR2: SGHKS, YYEKEE (reference sequence). The CDR3 DNA reads as TGTGCCAGCACCGGTAGCCCAGGGGACACTGAAGCTTTCTTT. Translated: CASTGSPGDTEAFF.

The genes are TRBV11-2 and TRBJ2-2; the match to TRBD2 covers 13 bases. Germline assignment: CDR1 SGHAT and CDR2 FQNNGV. CDR3 length equals 16 residues. The junction had 6 bases not matched to a gene; V was cut back by 1 base and J by 10 bases. The CDR3 reads CASSLGLAGGAEELFF. The CDR3 DNA sequence: TGTGCCAGCAGCTTAGGACTAGCGGGAGGTGCCGAGGAGCTGTTTTTT.